This T cell receptor beta chain came from a study of CD8+CD57+ T cells in acquired aplastic anemia (dated by TCRdb to about 2018). General notes on the study: On average, sorted CD4+ and CD8+ cells yielded roughly 3.4 ug of extracted DNA, with a range of about 0.17 to 27.4 ug. A CD8+CD57+ expansion meant a frequency higher than the mean frequency seen in healthy subjects.

Genomic DNA served as template for TCR beta VDJ combination and CDR3 sequence profiling. An Illumina HiSeq 2000 was the platform used for TCR repertoire sequencing. Processing in the source paper ran as follows. TRBV/TRBJ rearrangement plots, CDR3 size and DJ length profiles, and Simpson's diversity index were used to assess repertoires. Whichever DNA sequence was most abundant in the deep sequencing data was defined as the immunodominant clone. CDR3 amino acid sequences were checked for sharing across subjects and were also compared against the VDJdb database and published repertoires. In-frame beta chains were kept once TCRdb had trimmed the public reads at Q25 with fastp and called clones with MiXCR. Every entry covers one CDR3 protein and lists the most common genes and DNA from its rows. None of the V and J calls come from the authors' own analysis; TCRdb made them. This sample holds roughly 250,000 distinct CDR3 sequences; around 45% were observed only once. The leading ten clones occupy 7.8% of the sample.

Findings and caveats that apply to the study as a whole: No significant difference in CD8+ Simpson's diversity was found between patients and healthy controls (P=0.060). Around 30 CD8+ CDR3 sequences were found to be shared between patients and controls, but these sequences appeared to be highly expressed in patients and within the immunodominant clones of the patients.

The patients picked for sequencing were ones in whom flow cytometry had shown an expansion of CD8+CD57+ cells. All patients had severe acquired aplastic anemia diagnosed by International Study of Aplastic Anemia and Agranulocytosis and Camitta criteria. Patients had received no therapy at the time of blood sampling. In this study, sorted CD4+ and CD8+ T cells from the blood of healthy subjects and of severe aplastic anemia patients had their TCR repertoires deep-sequenced. In the USA, patient enrollment took place under clinicaltrials.gov protocols 00001620, 01623167, 00001397, 00071045, 00081523 and 00961064. Ficoll-Paque density gradient centrifugation was used to isolate peripheral blood mononuclear cells. Before DNA extraction, CD4+ and CD8+ T cells were sorted with FACS or magnetic beads. This clonotype was observed once. The antigen it binds to is not known. The sample holds no much larger clone one base away, and base qualities are not on file. A single read constitutes weak evidence.

In the germline V gene, CDR1 corresponds to SGHRS and CDR2 to YFSETQ. From the cysteine up to the phenylalanine, the CDR3 has a length of 14 residues. Kept here is only the CDR3 DNA, which spans 42 bases and is read in frame from base 1. At the junction V is shortened by 2 bases and J by 7 bases; bases outside the gene matches: 6. The chain uses TRBV5-1 and TRBJ1-2, and TRBD1 matches 9 of the central bases. The sequence came from a human donor with aplastic anemia. Sequenced: sorted CD4+, CD8+, or CD8+CD57+ T cells (not recorded which) from PBMCs. CDR3 reads: CASSFNRDRVGYTF. The nucleotides are TGCGCCAGCAGCTTCAACCGGGACAGGGTTGGCTACACCTTC. The full variable domain, with segments outside the CDR3 supplied by the reference TRBV5-1 and TRBJ1-2 proteins, appears as KAGVTQTPRYLIKTRGQQVTLSCSPISGHRSVSWYQQTPGQGLQFLFEYFSETQRNKGNFPGRFSGRQFSNSRSEMNVSTLELGDSALYLCASSFNRDRVGYTFGSGTRLTVV.